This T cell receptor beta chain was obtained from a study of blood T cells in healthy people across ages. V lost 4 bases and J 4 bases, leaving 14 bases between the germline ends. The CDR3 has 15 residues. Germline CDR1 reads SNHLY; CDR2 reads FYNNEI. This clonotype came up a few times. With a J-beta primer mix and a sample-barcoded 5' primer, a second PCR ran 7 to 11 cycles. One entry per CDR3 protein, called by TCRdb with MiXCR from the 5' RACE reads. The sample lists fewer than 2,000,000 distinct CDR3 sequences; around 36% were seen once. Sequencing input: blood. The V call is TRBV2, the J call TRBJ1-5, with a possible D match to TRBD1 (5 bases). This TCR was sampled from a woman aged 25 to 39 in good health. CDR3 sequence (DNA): TGTGCCAGCAGTGGGGGCCTCCAATTGAATCAGCCCCAGCATTTT. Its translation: CASSGGLQLNQPQHF.